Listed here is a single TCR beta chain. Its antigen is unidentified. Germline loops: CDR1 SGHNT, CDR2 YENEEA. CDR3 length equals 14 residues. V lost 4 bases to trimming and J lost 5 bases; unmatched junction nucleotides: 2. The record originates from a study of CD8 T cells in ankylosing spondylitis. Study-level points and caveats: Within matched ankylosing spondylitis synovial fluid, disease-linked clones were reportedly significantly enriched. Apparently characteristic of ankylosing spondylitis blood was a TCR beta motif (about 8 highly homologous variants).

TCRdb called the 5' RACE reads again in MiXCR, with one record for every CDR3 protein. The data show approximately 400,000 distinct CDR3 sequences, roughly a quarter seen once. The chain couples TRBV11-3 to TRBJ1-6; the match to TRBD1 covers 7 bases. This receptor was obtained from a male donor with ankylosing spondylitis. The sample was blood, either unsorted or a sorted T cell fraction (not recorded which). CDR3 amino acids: CASSSGQDNSPLHF. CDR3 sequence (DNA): TGTGCCAGCAGCTCCGGACAGGATAATTCACCCCTCCACTTT.